This T cell receptor beta chain was found in a study of CD8 T cells in ankylosing spondylitis. In TCRdb, the 5' RACE reads were re-called with MiXCR into one record per CDR3 protein. The data show under 300,000 distinct CDR3 sequences, over 8.5% seen once. The germline V gene has CDR1 SQVTM and CDR2 ANQGSEA. CDR3 length: 12 residues. V dropped 8 bases and J dropped 4; count of bases not matched to a gene: 8. This receptor was identified in a male donor with ankylosing spondylitis or in good health (not recorded which). Sequenced sample: blood, either unsorted or a sorted T cell fraction (not recorded which). V and J are TRBV29-1 and TRBJ2-7; 7 bases map to TRBD1. In DNA, the CDR3 is TGCAGCACTCGGACAGGCCCATACGAGCAGTACTTC. Translated, it gives CSTRTGPYEQYF.